What follows describes a single T cell receptor beta chain. Its antigen is currently unknown. The 5'RACE method, run with constant-segment primers, produced TCR alpha and TCR beta cDNA libraries (carrying sample barcodes and UMIs). From the 5' RACE reads, TCRdb called clonotypes with MiXCR, one entry per CDR3 protein. This sample has 180,000 or so distinct CDR3 sequences; under 20% occur once, and the top ten carry approximately 2.2%. This CDR3 is 14 amino acids long. Trimming left V 0 bases short and J 2 bases short, with 7 bases between. The germline CDR1 and CDR2 sequences are SGDLS and YYNGEE. The data stem from a study of T-cell memory formation after mild COVID-19. Study findings and constraints: Of the contracting clones, CD4+ ones lay mainly in CM and EM, and CD8+ ones in EMRA.

This sequence originates from an adult woman who had mild COVID-19 (a few samples of this study predate the infection). Cell type and time point are not known. V and J are TRBV9 and TRBJ2-3, with D uncertain. Sample: PBMCs or a T cell subset sorted from them (not recorded which). CDR3 DNA sequence: TGTGCCAGCAGCGTAGGAATTCTCACAGATACGCAGTATTTT. Its protein product is CASSVGILTDTQYF.